These T cell receptor beta chains were read from a single sample in a study of cytomegalovirus exposure and HLA in healthy donors. Sequencing used immunoSEQ multiplex PCR; TCRdb keeps in-frame clones, though not all of them. The sample includes approximately 100,000 clones, about 76% of them seen just once. The sample taken for sequencing was PBMCs. Every receptor here comes from a woman aged 40 to 50 in good health and CMV-seropositive. Both conserved end residues are part of each CDR3. Fields, in order: J gene, V gene, clone size, D gene, CDR3 DNA, CDR3 protein. A D gene is named only where the DNA matches it firmly. Clone size is shown for a subset of rows, as once, few, many or a class of expanded clone.

j_call: TRBJ1-3; v_call: TRBV30; clone_size: NA; d_call: NA; cdr3_nt: TGTGCCTGGGGTCGTGACAGGACCCTTGGAAACACCATATATTTT; cdr3_aa: CAWGRDRTLGNTIYF
j_call: TRBJ1-5; v_call: TRBV6-5; clone_size: NA; d_call: TRBD1; cdr3_nt: TGTGCCAGCAGTTTACAGGGGGCAAACCAGCCCCAGCATTTT; cdr3_aa: CASSLQGANQPQHF
j_call: TRBJ2-7; v_call: TRBV4-1; clone_size: NA; d_call: NA; cdr3_nt: TGCGCCAGCAGCCAACCGCCCAAGGGGATCTACGAGCAGTACTTC; cdr3_aa: CASSQPPKGIYEQYF
j_call: TRBJ1-3; v_call: TRBV7-9; clone_size: NA; d_call: NA; cdr3_nt: TGTGCCAGCAGCCGCGGACTCGGGAACACCATATATTTT; cdr3_aa: CASSRGLGNTIYF
j_call: TRBJ2-3; v_call: TRBV7-7; clone_size: NA; d_call: TRBD2; cdr3_nt: TGTGCTAGCAGCCCCCGGGTAGCGGGGGGATCTGATACGCAGTATTTT; cdr3_aa: CASSPRVAGGSDTQYF
j_call: TRBJ2-1; v_call: TRBV29-1; clone_size: once; d_call: NA; cdr3_nt: TGCAGCGTTGTACAGGACAATGAGCAGTTCTTC; cdr3_aa: CSVVQDNEQFF
j_call: TRBJ2-7; v_call: TRBV28; clone_size: NA; d_call: NA; cdr3_nt: TGTGCCAGCAGAACGGGGTGGGGCGAGCAGTACTTC; cdr3_aa: CASRTGWGEQYF
j_call: TRBJ2-7; v_call: TRBV2; clone_size: NA; d_call: NA; cdr3_nt: TGTGCCAGCAGCACAGGGTTTACCTACGAGCAGTACTTC; cdr3_aa: CASSTGFTYEQYF
j_call: TRBJ1-2; v_call: TRBV5-8; clone_size: NA; d_call: NA; cdr3_nt: TGTGCCAGCAGCTCGAGCAGGGTTAGTCACTATGGCTACACCTTC; cdr3_aa: CASSSSRVSHYGYTF
j_call: TRBJ1-4; v_call: TRBV4-1; clone_size: NA; d_call: NA; cdr3_nt: TGCGCCAGCAGCCAAGATATCGGAAAACTGTTTTTT; cdr3_aa: CASSQDIGKLFF
j_call: TRBJ1-5; v_call: TRBV29-1; clone_size: once; d_call: TRBD1; cdr3_nt: TGCAGCGTTGGAGATACAGGGGATAGCAATCAGCCCCAGCATTTT; cdr3_aa: CSVGDTGDSNQPQHF
j_call: TRBJ1-1; v_call: TRBV10-3; clone_size: NA; d_call: TRBD1; cdr3_nt: TGTGCCATCAGTGAGTCCGTAGGGGGCCGGGGAATCCTTGAAGCTTTCTTT; cdr3_aa: CAISESVGGRGILEAFF
j_call: TRBJ1-3; v_call: TRBV10-3; clone_size: many; d_call: NA; cdr3_nt: TGTGCCATCAGGGACAGCTCTGGAAACACCATATATTTT; cdr3_aa: CAIRDSSGNTIYF
j_call: TRBJ1-4; v_call: TRBV2; clone_size: few; d_call: NA; cdr3_nt: TGTGCCAGCAGTTTAAACAGGGTAAATGAAAAACTGTTTTTT; cdr3_aa: CASSLNRVNEKLFF
j_call: TRBJ1-6; v_call: TRBV6-6; clone_size: many; d_call: NA; cdr3_nt: TGTGCCAGCAGCCAATCGGGTACACCCCTCCACTTT; cdr3_aa: CASSQSGTPLHF
j_call: TRBJ1-1; v_call: TRBV6-5; clone_size: once; d_call: NA; cdr3_nt: TGTGCCAGCAGTTTAGGGAGCATGAACACTGAAGCTTTCTTT; cdr3_aa: CASSLGSMNTEAFF
j_call: TRBJ1-1; v_call: TRBV5-4; clone_size: NA; d_call: NA; cdr3_nt: TGTGCCAGCAGCTTGGACAGGGTTTCTGAAGCTTTCTTT; cdr3_aa: CASSLDRVSEAFF
j_call: TRBJ2-1; v_call: TRBV28; clone_size: NA; d_call: NA; cdr3_nt: TGTGCCAGCAGTAGCCCCCGGGGGGCCGTCTATTACAATGAGCAGTTCTTC; cdr3_aa: CASSSPRGAVYYNEQFF
j_call: TRBJ2-3; v_call: TRBV5-1; clone_size: NA; d_call: TRBD2; cdr3_nt: TGCGCCAGCACTGAGCTCACTAGCGGGGGGCGAACAGATACGCAGTATTTT; cdr3_aa: CASTELTSGGRTDTQYF
j_call: TRBJ2-7; v_call: TRBV30; clone_size: NA; d_call: NA; cdr3_nt: TGTGCCTGGAGTCGCCCCCTACTAGTCCTGGCGAACTACGAGCAGTACTTC; cdr3_aa: CAWSRPLLVLANYEQYF
j_call: TRBJ2-5; v_call: TRBV30; clone_size: NA; d_call: TRBD1; cdr3_nt: TGTGCCTGGAGCGGAATGACAGGGTGGGACGAAGAGACCCAGTACTTC; cdr3_aa: CAWSGMTGWDEETQYF
j_call: TRBJ1-1; v_call: TRBV15; clone_size: NA; d_call: NA; cdr3_nt: TGTGCCACCAGCAGAGATCGGGTCAGGGTGAACACTGAAGCTTTCTTT; cdr3_aa: CATSRDRVRVNTEAFF
j_call: TRBJ1-1; v_call: TRBV5-1; clone_size: NA; d_call: TRBD1; cdr3_nt: TGCGCCAGCAGCTCAGACAGGGCCGCTTTCTTT; cdr3_aa: CASSSDRAAFF
j_call: TRBJ1-1; v_call: TRBV2; clone_size: once; d_call: TRBD1; cdr3_nt: TGTGCCAGCAGAAGGGACAGGGGTAATGGTAACACTGAAGCTTTCTTT; cdr3_aa: CASRRDRGNGNTEAFF
j_call: TRBJ1-4; v_call: TRBV2; clone_size: NA; d_call: NA; cdr3_nt: TGTGCCAGCAGTGAAGCTGGCAGTAATGAAAAACTGTTTTTT; cdr3_aa: CASSEAGSNEKLFF
j_call: TRBJ1-4; v_call: TRBV5-4; clone_size: NA; d_call: TRBD1; cdr3_nt: TGTGCCAGCAGCCGGGGACAGCGTAATGAAAAACTGTTTTTT; cdr3_aa: CASSRGQRNEKLFF
j_call: TRBJ1-2; v_call: TRBV11-2; clone_size: NA; d_call: NA; cdr3_nt: TGTGCCAGCAGCTTAACTGGTGGAGGGGATGGCTACACCTTC; cdr3_aa: CASSLTGGGDGYTF